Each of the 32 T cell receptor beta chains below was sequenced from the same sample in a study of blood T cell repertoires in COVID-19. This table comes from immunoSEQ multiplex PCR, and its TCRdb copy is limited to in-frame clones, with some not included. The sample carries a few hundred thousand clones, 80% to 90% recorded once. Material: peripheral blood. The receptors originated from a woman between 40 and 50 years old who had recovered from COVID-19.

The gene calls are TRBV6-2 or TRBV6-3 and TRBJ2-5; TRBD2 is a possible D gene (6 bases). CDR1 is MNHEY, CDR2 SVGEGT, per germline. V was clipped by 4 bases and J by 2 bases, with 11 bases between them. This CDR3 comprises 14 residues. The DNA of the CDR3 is TGTGCCAGCAGTTGGGCGGGACCTCAAGAGACCCAGTACTTC. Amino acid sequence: CASSWAGPQETQYF.

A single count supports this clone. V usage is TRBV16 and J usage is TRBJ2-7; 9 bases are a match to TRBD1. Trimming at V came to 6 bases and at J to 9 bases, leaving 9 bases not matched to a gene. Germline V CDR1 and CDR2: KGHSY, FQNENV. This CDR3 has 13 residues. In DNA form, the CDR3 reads TGTGCCAGCAGTGCGGGACAGGGCAGCGTGCAGTACTTC. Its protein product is CASSAGQGSVQYF. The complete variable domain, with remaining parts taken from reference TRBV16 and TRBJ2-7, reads GEEVAQTPKHLVRGEGQKAKLYCAPIKGHSYVFWYQQVLKNEFKFLISFQNENVFDETGMPKERFSAKCLPNSPCSLEIQATKLEDSAVYFCASSAGQGSVQYFGPGTRLTVT.

CDR3 amino acids: CAIRLKGGGNEQFF. The CDR3 nucleotides read TGTGCCATCAGATTAAAGGGAGGGGGCAATGAGCAGTTCTTC. The chain uses TRBV10-3 and TRBJ2-1; D may be TRBD2 (7 bases). Trimming removed 6 bases from V and 6 bases from J, with 15 bases in between. The CDR3 extends over 14 amino acids. Germline values: CDR1 ENHRY, CDR2 SYGVKD.

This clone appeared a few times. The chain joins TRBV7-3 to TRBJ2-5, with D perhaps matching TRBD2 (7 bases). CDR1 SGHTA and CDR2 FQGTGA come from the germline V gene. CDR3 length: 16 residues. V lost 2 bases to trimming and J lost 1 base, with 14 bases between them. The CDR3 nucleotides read TGTGCCAGCAGCTTAGGTCCGGCGGGGGCCCAAGAGACCCAGTACTTC. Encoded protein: CASSLGPAGAQETQYF. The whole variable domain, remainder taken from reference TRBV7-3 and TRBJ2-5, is GAGVSQTPSNKVTEKGKYVELRCDPISGHTALYWYRQSLGQGPEFLIYFQGTGAADDSGLPNDRFFAVRPEGSVSTLKIQRTERGDSAVYLCASSLGPAGAQETQYFGPGTRLLVL.

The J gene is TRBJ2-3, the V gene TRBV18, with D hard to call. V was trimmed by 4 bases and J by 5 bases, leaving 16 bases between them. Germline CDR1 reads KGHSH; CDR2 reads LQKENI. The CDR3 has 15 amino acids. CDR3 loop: CASSLFATVQDTQYF. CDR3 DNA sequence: TGTGCCAGCTCACTCTTCGCCACGGTTCAAGATACGCAGTATTTT. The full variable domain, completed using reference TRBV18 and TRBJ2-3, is NAGVMQNPRHLVRRRGQEARLRCSPMKGHSHVYWYRQLPEEGLKFMVYLQKENIIDESGMPKERFSAEFPKEGPSILRIQQVVRGDSAAYFCASSLFATVQDTQYFGPGTRLTVL.

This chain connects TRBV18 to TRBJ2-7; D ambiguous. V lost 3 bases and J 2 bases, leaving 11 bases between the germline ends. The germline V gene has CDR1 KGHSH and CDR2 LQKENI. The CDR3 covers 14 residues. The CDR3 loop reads CASSPLENAYEQYV. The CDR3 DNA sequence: TGTGCCAGCTCACCTTTAGAAAATGCCTACGAGCAGTACGTC.

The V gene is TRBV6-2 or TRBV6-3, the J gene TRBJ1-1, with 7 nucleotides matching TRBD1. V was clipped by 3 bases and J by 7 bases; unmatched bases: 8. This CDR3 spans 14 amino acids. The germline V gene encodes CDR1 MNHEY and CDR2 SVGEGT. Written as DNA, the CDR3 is TGTGCCAGCAGTTATTATACAGGGGCTCTTGAAGCTTTCTTT. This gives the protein CASSYYTGALEAFF.

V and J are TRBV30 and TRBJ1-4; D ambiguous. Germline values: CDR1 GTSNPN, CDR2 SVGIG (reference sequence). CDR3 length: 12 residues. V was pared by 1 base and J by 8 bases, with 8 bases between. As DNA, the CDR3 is TGTGCCTGGAGTGATGGGAGGGAAAAACTGTTTTTT. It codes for CAWSDGREKLFF.

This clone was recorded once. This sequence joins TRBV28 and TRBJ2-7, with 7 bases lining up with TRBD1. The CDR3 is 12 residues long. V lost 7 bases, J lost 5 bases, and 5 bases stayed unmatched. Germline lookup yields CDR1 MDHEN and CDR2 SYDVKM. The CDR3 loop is CASTTTGDEQYV. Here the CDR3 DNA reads TGTGCCAGCACCACCACAGGGGACGAGCAGTACGTC.

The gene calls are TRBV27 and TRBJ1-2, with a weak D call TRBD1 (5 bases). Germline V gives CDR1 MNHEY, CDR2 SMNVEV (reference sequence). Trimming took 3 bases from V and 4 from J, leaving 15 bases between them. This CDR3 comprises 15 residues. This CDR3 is CASSFQAGTLYGYTF. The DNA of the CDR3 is TGTGCCAGCAGTTTCCAGGCGGGGACTCTCTATGGCTACACCTTC.

CDR3 sequence reads: CASSLYGLDPYEQYF. CDR3 sequence (DNA): TGTGCCAGCAGCTTATACGGACTAGACCCCTACGAGCAGTACTTC. V is TRBV7-2 and J is TRBJ2-7, with TRBD2 matching 7 bases. The CDR3 sequence is 15 residues long. Germline V gives CDR1 SGHTA, CDR2 FQGNSA. Trimming took 2 bases from V and 2 from J; bases not matched to a gene: 6.

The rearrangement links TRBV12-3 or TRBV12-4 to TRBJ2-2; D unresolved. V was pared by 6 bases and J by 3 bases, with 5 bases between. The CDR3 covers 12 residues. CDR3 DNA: TGTGCCAGCAGATATTACACCGGGGAGCTGTTTTTT. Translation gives CASRYYTGELFF.

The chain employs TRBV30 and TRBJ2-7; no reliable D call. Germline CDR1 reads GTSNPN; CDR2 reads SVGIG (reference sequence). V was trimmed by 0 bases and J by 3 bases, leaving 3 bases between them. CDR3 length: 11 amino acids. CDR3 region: CAWSVHYEQYV. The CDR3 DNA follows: TGTGCCTGGAGTGTACACTACGAGCAGTACGTC.

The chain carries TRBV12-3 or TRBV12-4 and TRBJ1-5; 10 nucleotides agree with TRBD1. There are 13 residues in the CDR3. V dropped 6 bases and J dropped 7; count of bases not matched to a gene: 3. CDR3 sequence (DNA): TGTGCCAGCAGATTGACAGGGGGCCAGCCCCAGCATTTT. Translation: CASRLTGGQPQHF.

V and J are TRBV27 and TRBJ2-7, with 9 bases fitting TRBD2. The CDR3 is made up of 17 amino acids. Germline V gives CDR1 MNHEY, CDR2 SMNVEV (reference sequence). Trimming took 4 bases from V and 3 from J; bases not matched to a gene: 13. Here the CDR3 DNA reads TGTGCCAGCAGTTCGCCCATTAGCGGGGGAACTGACTACGAGCAGTACTTC. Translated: CASSSPISGGTDYEQYF.

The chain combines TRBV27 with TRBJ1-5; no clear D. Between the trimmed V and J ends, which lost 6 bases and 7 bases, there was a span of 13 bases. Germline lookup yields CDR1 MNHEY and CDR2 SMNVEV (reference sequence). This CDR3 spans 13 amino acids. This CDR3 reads CASSHYKRQPQHF. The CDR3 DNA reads TGTGCCAGCAGCCACTACAAGAGGCAGCCCCAGCATTTT.

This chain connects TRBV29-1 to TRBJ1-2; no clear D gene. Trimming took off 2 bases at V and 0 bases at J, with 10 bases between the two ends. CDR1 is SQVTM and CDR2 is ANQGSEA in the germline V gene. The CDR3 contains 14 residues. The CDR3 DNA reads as TGCAGCGTTGAATCAGGCTCATCTAACTATGGCTACACCTTC. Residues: CSVESGSSNYGYTF.

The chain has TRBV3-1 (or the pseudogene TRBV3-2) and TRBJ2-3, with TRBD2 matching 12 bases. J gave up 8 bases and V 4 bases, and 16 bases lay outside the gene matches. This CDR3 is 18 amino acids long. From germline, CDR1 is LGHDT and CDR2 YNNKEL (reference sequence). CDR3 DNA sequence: TGTGCCAGCAGCCGACAGACTAGCGGGAGTGGGGCCATTGCTACGCAGTATTTT. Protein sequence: CASSRQTSGSGAIATQYF.

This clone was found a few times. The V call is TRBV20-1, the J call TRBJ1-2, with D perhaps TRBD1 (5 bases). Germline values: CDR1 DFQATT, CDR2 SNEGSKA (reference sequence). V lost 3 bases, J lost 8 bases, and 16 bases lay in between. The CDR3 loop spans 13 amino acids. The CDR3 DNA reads TGCAGTGCTAGTCTACAGGAGACCCGAGGCTACACCTTC. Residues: CSASLQETRGYTF.

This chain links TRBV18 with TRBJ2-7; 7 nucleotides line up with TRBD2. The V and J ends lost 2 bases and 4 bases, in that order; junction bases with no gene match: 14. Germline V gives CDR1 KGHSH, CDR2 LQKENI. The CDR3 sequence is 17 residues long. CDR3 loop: CASSPLGGSSSAYEQYV. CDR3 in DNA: TGTGCCAGCTCACCATTGGGCGGGAGCTCTTCTGCTTACGAGCAGTACGTC.

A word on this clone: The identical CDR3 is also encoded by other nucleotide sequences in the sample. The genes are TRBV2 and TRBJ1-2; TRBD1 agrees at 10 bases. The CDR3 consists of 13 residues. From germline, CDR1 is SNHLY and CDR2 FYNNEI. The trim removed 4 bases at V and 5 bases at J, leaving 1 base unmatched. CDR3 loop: CASSGTGGYGYTF. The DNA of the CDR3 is TGTGCCAGCAGTGGGACAGGGGGTTATGGCTACACCTTC.

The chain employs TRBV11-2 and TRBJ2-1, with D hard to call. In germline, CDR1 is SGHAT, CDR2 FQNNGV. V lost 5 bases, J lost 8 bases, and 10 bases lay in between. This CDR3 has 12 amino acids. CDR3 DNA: TGTGCCAGCAGCAAACGAGGCGATGAGCAGTTCTTC. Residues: CASSKRGDEQFF.

The CDR3 spells CASSSPGRGEKLFF. The DNA of the CDR3 is TGTGCCAGCAGTTCACCTGGCAGGGGTGAAAAACTGTTTTTT. V and J are TRBV6-2 or TRBV6-3 and TRBJ1-4; D may be TRBD1 (6 bases). CDR3 length: 14 amino acids. V was cut by 4 bases and J by 7 bases, with 13 bases left in between. The V gene's germline CDR1 is MNHEY and CDR2 SVGEGT.

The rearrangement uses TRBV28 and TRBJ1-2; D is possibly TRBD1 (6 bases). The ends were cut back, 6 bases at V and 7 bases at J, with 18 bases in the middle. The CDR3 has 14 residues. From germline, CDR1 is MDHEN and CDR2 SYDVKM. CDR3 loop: CASSRTGQLGGYTF. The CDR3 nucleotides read TGTGCCAGCAGCCGGACGGGACAACTTGGTGGCTACACCTTC.

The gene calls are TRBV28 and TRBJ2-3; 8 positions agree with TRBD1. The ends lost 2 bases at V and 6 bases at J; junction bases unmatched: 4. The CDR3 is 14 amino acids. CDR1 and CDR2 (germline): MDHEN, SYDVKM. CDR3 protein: CASSLPTGEDTQYF. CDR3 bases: TGTGCCAGCAGTTTACCGACAGGGGAGGATACGCAGTATTTT. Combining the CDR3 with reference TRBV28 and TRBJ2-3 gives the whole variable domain DVKVTQSSRYLVKRTGEKVFLECVQDMDHENMFWYRQDPGLGLRLIYFSYDVKMKEKGDIPEGYSVSREKKERFSLILESASTNQTSMYLCASSLPTGEDTQYFGPGTRLTVL.

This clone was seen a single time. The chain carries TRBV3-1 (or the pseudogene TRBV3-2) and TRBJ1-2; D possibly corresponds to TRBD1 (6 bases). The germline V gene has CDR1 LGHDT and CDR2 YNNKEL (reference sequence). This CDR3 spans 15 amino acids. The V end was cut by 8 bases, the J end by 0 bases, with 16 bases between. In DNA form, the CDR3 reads TGTGCCAGCCGGCAGGGGTTAGGGTCTAACTATGGCTACACCTTC. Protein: CASRQGLGSNYGYTF.

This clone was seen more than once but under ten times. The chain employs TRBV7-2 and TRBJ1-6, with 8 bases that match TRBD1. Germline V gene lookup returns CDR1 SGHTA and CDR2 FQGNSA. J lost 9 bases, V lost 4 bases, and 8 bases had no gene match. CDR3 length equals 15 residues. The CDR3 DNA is TGTGCCAGCAGCTCGACGACAGGGGCAGGTTCACCCCTCCACTTT. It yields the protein CASSSTTGAGSPLHF.

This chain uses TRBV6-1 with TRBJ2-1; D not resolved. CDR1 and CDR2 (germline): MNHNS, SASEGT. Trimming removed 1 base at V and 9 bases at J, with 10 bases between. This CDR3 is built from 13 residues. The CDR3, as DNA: TGTGCCAGCAGTGAAGACAGTTCTTTTGAGCAGTTCTTC. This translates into CASSEDSSFEQFF.

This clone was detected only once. This CDR3 is CSVEVPGETQYF. The CDR3 DNA follows: TGCAGCGTTGAAGTGCCGGGGGAGACCCAGTACTTC. The chain carries TRBV29-1 and TRBJ2-5; possibly TRBD2 for D (5 bases). There are 12 residues in the CDR3. V was cut by 1 base and J by 5 bases, with 8 bases left in between. Germline lookup yields CDR1 SQVTM and CDR2 ANQGSEA.

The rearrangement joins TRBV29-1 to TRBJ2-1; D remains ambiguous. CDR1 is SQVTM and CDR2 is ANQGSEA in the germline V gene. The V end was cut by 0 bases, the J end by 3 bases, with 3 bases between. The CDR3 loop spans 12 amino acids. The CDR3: CSVEDRYNEQFF. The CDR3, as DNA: TGCAGCGTTGAAGATCGCTACAATGAGCAGTTCTTC.

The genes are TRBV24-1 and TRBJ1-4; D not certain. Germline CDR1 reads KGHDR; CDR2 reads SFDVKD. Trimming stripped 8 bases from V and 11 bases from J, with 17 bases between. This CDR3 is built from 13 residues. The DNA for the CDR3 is TGTGCCACCACAACCGGGAGGAAAGGGAAACTGTTTTTT. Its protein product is CATTTGRKGKLFF.

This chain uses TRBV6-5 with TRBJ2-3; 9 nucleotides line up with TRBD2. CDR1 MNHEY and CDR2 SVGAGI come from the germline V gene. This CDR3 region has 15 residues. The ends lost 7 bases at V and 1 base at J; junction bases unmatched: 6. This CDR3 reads CASTRTSEGTDTQYF. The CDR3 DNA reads TGTGCCAGCACCCGGACTAGCGAAGGCACAGATACGCAGTATTTT.